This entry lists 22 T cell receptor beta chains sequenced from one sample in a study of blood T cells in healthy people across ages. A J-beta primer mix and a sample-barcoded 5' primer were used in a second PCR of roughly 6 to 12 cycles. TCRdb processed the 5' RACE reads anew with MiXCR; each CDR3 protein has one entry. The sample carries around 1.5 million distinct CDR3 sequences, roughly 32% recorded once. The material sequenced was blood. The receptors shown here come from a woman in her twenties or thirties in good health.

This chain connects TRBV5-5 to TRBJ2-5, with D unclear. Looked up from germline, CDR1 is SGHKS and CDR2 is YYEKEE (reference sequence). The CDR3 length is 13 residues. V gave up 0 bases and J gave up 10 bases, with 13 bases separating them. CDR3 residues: CASSLESPTDQYF. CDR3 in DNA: TGTGCCAGCAGCTTGGAGTCCCCCACAGACCAGTACTTC. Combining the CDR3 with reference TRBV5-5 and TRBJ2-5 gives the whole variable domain DAGVTQSPTHLIKTRGQQVTLRCSPISGHKSVSWYQQVLGQGPQFIFQYYEKEERGRGNFPDRFSARQFPNYSSELNVNALLLGDSALYLCASSLESPTDQYFGPGTRLLVL.

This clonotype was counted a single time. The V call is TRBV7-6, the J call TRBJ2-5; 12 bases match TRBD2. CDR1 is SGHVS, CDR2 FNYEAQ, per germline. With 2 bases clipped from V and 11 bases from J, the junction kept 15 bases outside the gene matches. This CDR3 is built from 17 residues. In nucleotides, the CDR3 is TGTGCCAGCAGCTTATGGGCTAGCGGGGGGGCTGACAATGAGCAGTACTTC. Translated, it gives CASSLWASGGADNEQYF.

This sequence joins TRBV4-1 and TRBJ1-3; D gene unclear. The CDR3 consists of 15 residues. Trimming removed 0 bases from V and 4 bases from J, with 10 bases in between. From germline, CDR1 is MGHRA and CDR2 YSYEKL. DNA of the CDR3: TGCGCCAGCAGCCAAGATGACGGGAGCGGAAACACCATATATTTT. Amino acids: CASSQDDGSGNTIYF.

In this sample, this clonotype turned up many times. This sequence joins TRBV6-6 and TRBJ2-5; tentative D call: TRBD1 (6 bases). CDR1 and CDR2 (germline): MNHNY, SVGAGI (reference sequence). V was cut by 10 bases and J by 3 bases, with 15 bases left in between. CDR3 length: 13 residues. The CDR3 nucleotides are TGTGCCACCAGCGCAGGGGCTGAAGAGACCCAGTACTTC. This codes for CATSAGAEETQYF.

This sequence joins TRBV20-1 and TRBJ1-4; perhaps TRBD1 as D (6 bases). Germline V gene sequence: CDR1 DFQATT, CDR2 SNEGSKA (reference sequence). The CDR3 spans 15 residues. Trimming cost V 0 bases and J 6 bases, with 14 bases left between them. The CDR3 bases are TGCAGTGCTAGAGATTCGGGCAGGGGTTATGAAAAACTGTTTTTT. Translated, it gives CSARDSGRGYEKLFF.

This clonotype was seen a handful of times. CDR3: CSARFKGSTDTQYF. The CDR3 coding sequence is TGCAGTGCTAGATTTAAGGGTTCCACAGATACGCAGTATTTT. The chain combines TRBV20-1 with TRBJ2-3; D not certain. The CDR3 spans 14 residues. Germline CDR1 DFQATT, CDR2 SNEGSKA (reference sequence). V was clipped by 2 bases and J by 2 bases, with 11 bases between them.

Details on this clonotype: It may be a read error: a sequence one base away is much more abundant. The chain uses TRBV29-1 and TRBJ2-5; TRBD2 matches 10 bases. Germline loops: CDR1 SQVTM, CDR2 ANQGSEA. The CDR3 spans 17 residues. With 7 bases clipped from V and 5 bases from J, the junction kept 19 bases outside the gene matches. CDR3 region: CSAGGPAGGPDIETQYF. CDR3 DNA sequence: TGCAGCGCCGGGGGACCAGCGGGGGGGCCTGACATCGAGACCCAGTACTTC.

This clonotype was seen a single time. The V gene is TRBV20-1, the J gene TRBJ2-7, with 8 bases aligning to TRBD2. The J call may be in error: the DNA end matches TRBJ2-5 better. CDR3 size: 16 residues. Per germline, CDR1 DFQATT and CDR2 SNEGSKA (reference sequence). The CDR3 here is CSAAGRAGGRGETQYF. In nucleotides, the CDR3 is TGCAGTGCTGCGGGACGGGCGGGGGGCCGCGGAGAGACCCAGTACTTC.

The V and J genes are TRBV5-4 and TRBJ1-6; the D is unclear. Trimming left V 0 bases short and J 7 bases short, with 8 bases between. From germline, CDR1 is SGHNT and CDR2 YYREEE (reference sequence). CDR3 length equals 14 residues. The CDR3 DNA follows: TGTGCCAGCAGCTTGGAGGTGGGGAATTCACCCCTCCACTTT. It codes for CASSLEVGNSPLHF.

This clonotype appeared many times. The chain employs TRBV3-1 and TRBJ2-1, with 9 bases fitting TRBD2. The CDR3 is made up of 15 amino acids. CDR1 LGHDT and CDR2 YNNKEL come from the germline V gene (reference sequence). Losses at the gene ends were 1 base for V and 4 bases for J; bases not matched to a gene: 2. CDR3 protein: CASSQVLAGYNEQFF. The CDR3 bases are TGTGCCAGCAGCCAAGTCCTAGCGGGGTACAATGAGCAGTTCTTC.

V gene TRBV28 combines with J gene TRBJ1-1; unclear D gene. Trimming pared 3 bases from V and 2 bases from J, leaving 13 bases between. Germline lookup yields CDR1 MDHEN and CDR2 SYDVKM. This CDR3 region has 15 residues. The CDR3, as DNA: TGTGCCAGCAGTTTCCTGGGAGAGGTAAACACTGAAGCTTTCTTT. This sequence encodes CASSFLGEVNTEAFF.

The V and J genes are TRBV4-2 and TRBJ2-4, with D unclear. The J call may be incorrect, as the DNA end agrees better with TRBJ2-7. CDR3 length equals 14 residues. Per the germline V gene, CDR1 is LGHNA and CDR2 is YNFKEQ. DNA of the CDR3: TGTGCCAGCAGCCGGGCGATGGGGACCTACGAGCAGTACTTC. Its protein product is CASSRAMGTYEQYF.

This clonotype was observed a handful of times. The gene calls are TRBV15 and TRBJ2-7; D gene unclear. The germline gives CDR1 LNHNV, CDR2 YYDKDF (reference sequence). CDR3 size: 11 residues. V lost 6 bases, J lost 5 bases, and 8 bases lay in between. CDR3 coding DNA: TGTGCCACCAGGGGCCAGGACGAGCAGTACTTC. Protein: CATRGQDEQYF. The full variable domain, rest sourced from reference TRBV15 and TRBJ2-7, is DAMVIQNPRYQVTQFGKPVTLSCSQTLNHNVMYWYQQKSSQAPKLLFHYYDKDFNNEADTPDNFQSRRPNTSFCFLDIRSPGLGDTAMYLCATRGQDEQYFGPGTRLTVT.

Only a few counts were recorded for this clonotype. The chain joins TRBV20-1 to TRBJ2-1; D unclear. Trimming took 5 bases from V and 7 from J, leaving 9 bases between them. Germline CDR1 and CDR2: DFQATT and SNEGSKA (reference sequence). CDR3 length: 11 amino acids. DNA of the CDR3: TGCAGTGCTCGGCATCTAAATGAGCAGTTCTTC. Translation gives CSARHLNEQFF.

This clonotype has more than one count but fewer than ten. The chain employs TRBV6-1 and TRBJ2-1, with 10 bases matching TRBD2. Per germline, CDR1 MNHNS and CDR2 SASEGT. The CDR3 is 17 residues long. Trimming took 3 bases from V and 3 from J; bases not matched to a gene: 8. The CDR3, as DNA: TGTGCCAGCAGTGAGCCAGCGGGAGGGTCATTCTACAATGAGCAGTTCTTC. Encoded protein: CASSEPAGGSFYNEQFF.

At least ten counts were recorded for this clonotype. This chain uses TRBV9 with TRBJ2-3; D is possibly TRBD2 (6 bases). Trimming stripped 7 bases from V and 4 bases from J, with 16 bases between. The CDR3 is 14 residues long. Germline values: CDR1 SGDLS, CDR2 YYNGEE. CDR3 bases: TGTGCCAGCGCGGAGGGAGATTGGTCAGATACGCAGTATTTT. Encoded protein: CASAEGDWSDTQYF.

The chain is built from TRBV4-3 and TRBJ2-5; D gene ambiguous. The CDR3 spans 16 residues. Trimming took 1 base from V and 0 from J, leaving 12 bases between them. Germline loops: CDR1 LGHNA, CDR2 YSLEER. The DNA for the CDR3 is TGCGCCAGCAGCCAAGGGGTGGAGACGTACCAAGAGACCCAGTACTTC. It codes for CASSQGVETYQETQYF.

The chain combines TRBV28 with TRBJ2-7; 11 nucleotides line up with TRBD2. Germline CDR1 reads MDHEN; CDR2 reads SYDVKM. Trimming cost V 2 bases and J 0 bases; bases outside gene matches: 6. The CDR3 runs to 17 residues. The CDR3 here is CASSLTGLADHSYEQYF. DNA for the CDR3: TGTGCCAGCAGTTTAACGGGACTAGCGGACCACTCCTACGAGCAGTACTTC.

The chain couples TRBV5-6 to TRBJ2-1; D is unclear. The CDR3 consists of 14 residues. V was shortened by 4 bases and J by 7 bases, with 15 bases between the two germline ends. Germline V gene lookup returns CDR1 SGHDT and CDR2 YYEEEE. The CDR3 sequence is CASSGTVVRNEQFF. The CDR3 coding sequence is TGTGCCAGCAGCGGCACCGTTGTGAGGAATGAGCAGTTCTTC.

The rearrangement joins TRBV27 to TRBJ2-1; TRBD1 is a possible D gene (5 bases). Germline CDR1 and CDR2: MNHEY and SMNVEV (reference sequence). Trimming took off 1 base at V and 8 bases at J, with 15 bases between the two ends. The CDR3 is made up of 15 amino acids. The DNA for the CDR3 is TGTGCCAGCAGTTTATTCCCCTGGGGCAGGGATGAGCAGTTCTTC. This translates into CASSLFPWGRDEQFF.

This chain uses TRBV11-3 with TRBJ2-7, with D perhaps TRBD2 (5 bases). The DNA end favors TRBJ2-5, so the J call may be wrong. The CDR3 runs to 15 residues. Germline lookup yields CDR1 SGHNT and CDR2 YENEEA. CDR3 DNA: TGTGCCAGCAGCTTAGCGGGAACAAACGGAGAGACCCAGTACTTC. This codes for CASSLAGTNGETQYF.

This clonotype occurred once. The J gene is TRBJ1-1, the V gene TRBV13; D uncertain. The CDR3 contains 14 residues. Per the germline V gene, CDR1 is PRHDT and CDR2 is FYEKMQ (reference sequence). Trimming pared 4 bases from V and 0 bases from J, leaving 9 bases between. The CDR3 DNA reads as TGTGCCAGCAGCTCCGTCGCAGTGAACACTGAAGCTTTCTTT. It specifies CASSSVAVNTEAFF.